This is a list of T cell receptor beta chains from one sample in a study of T cells in localized non-small cell lung cancer. Sequencing used immunoSEQ multiplex PCR; TCRdb keeps in-frame clones, though not all of them. This repertoire shows about 34,000 clones, about nine tenths found once; its top ten account for less than 5%. The input for sequencing was peripheral blood, taken before any cancer treatment. The receptors here all came from a woman aged 40-75 years with stage I lung adenocarcinoma. Each CDR3 is given with its conserved first and last residue. A D gene is named only where the DNA matches it firmly. A clone size is listed for some rows: how often the clone was seen (once, few, many), or a class if it is expanded.

D gene	J gene	V gene	clone size	CDR3 protein	CDR3 DNA
-	TRBJ1-2	TRBV18	-	CASSPGGGYTF	TGTGCCAGCTCCCCGGGGGGCGGCTACACCTTC
-	TRBJ2-3	TRBV2	-	CASTRRGSTDTQYF	TGTGCCAGCACAAGGAGGGGTAGCACAGATACGCAGTATTTT
-	TRBJ1-1	TRBV9	-	CASSVADWTPGIGRRMNTEAFF	TGTGCCAGCAGCGTAGCTGACTGGACGCCGGGGATCGGGCGAAGGATGAACACTGAAGCTTTCTTT
-	TRBJ2-3	TRBV27	-	CASSLPGPRSEGTQYF	TGTGCCAGCAGTTTACCGGGACCCCGAAGTGAGGGTACGCAGTATTTT
-	TRBJ2-2	TRBV9	-	CASSPGRGELFF	TGTGCCAGCAGCCCGGGGCGCGGGGAGCTGTTTTTT
-	TRBJ2-1	TRBV6-4	-	CASSDAGTNEQFF	TGTGCCAGCAGTGACGCAGGAACGAATGAGCAGTTCTTC
-	TRBJ1-2	TRBV7-2	-	CASSSSGYGYTF	TGTGCCAGCAGCTCATCGGGCTATGGCTACACCTTC
-	TRBJ1-4	TRBV4-2	-	CASSQGLSNEKLFF	TGTGCCAGCAGCCAAGGTTTATCGAATGAAAAACTGTTTTTT
-	TRBJ2-1	TRBV19	-	CASSYTSATDYNEQFF	TGTGCCAGTAGCTACACCTCCGCTACAGACTACAATGAGCAGTTCTTC
-	TRBJ1-3	TRBV14	-	CASSQRAAQLSGNTIYF	TGTGCCAGCAGCCAAAGAGCCGCCCAACTCTCTGGAAACACCATATATTTT
TRBD2	TRBJ2-7	TRBV5-1	-	CASSAGLAGGRYEQYF	TGCGCCAGCAGCGCGGGACTAGCGGGGGGAAGGTACGAGCAGTACTTC
TRBD2	TRBJ2-1	TRBV6-5	-	CASSYGQRGANEQFF	TGTGCCAGCAGTTACGGCCAGCGGGGGGCCAATGAGCAGTTCTTC
-	TRBJ1-4	TRBV7-9	-	CASSLWGGEEKLFF	TGTGCCAGCAGCTTATGGGGGGGCGAGGAAAAACTGTTTTTT
-	TRBJ1-4	TRBV7-6	-	CASSLALKNEKLFF	TGTGCCAGCAGCTTAGCGCTAAAAAATGAAAAACTGTTTTTT
-	TRBJ1-1	TRBV7-7	-	CASSLAENTEAFF	TGTGCTAGCAGCCTTGCCGAGAACACTGAAGCTTTCTTT
-	TRBJ1-2	TRBV12-5	-	CASGSGIYGYTF	TGTGCTAGTGGTTCCGGTATCTATGGCTACACCTTC
-	TRBJ2-3	TRBV6-5	once	CASSVKDTQYF	TGTGCCAGCAGTGTAAAAGATACGCAGTATTTT
-	TRBJ1-2	TRBV10-3	-	CAIREDSTNYGYTF	TGTGCCATCAGGGAGGACAGCACTAACTATGGCTACACCTTC
TRBD1	TRBJ2-5	TRBV7-7	once	CASSDDRGWETQYF	TGTGCTAGCAGCGACGACAGGGGATGGGAGACCCAGTACTTC
-	TRBJ2-4	TRBV15	once	CATSRDRDAKNIQYF	TGTGCCACCAGCAGAGACAGGGACGCCAAAAACATTCAGTACTTC
-	TRBJ2-1	TRBV4-3	-	CASSQYTAGEQFF	TGCGCCAGCAGCCAGTACACCGCCGGGGAGCAGTTCTTC
TRBD1	TRBJ2-5	TRBV7-3	-	CASSLVPTGVVETQYF	TGTGCCAGCAGCTTAGTCCCCACAGGGGTAGTAGAGACCCAGTACTTC
TRBD2	TRBJ2-3	TRBV5-4	-	CASSPRLAGTDTQYF	TGTGCCAGCAGCCCAAGACTAGCGGGCACAGATACGCAGTATTTT
-	TRBJ1-4	TRBV4-3	-	CASSQEQAVLGNEKLFF	TGCGCCAGCAGCCAAGAACAAGCCGTTCTGGGGAATGAAAAACTGTTTTTT
-	TRBJ1-1	TRBV6-5	-	CASSQPGPLNTEAFF	TGTGCCAGCAGTCAGCCGGGACCGCTGAACACTGAAGCTTTCTTT
TRBD1	TRBJ2-5	TRBV5-5	-	CASSLYRGRIETQYF	TGTGCCAGCAGTCTTTACAGGGGTAGGATTGAGACCCAGTACTTC
-	TRBJ2-2	TRBV4-3	-	CASSFYPEGQSDTGELFF	TGCGCCAGCAGCTTCTATCCTGAGGGGCAGTCCGACACCGGGGAGCTGTTTTTT
-	TRBJ1-4	TRBV7-2	-	CASSPGGGVYEKLFF	TGTGCCAGCAGCCCTGGGGGGGGCGTCTACGAAAAACTGTTTTTT
-	TRBJ1-5	TRBV19	-	CASSTRLGGNSNQPQHF	TGTGCCAGTAGTACAAGGTTAGGGGGGAATAGCAATCAGCCCCAGCATTTT
TRBD2	TRBJ2-5	TRBV6-5	-	CATRTSGGETQYF	TGTGCCACCAGGACTAGCGGGGGGGAGACCCAGTACTTC
-	TRBJ2-5	TRBV7-2	-	CASSVLKETQYF	TGTGCCAGCAGTGTACTAAAGGAGACCCAGTACTTC
TRBD1	TRBJ2-7	TRBV5-4	-	CASRSGTGVSYEQYF	TGTGCCAGCAGATCCGGGACAGGGGTTTCCTACGAGCAGTACTTC
-	TRBJ2-2	TRBV4-3	once	CASSPRYVGGGLAGELFF	TGCGCCAGCAGCCCCCGATACGTGGGGGGGGGCCTCGCCGGGGAGCTGTTTTTT
-	TRBJ1-3	TRBV7-7	-	CASSLDAGSGNTIYF	TGTGCCAGCAGCTTAGACGCAGGGAGCGGAAACACCATATATTTT
-	TRBJ2-5	TRBV5-4	-	CASSLAMRQETQYF	TGTGCCAGCAGCTTGGCGATGCGGCAAGAGACCCAGTACTTC
-	TRBJ1-5	TRBV9	-	CASSVGGGGNQPQHF	TGTGCCAGCAGCGTAGGGGGAGGTGGGAATCAGCCCCAGCATTTT
-	TRBJ1-5	TRBV6-5	-	CASSYRQSYNQPQHF	TGTGCCAGCAGTTACCGTCAGAGCTACAATCAGCCCCAGCATTTT
-	TRBJ2-2	TRBV7-9	-	CASSLGAGGELFF	TGTGCCAGCAGCTTAGGGGCAGGCGGGGAGCTGTTTTTT
TRBD1	TRBJ1-5	TRBV2	-	CASSVDRGINQPQHF	TGTGCCAGCAGTGTGGACAGGGGAATCAATCAGCCCCAGCATTTT
-	TRBJ1-2	TRBV6-1	-	CASMLRPFDGYTF	TGTGCCAGCATGTTACGGCCTTTTGATGGCTACACCTTC
-	TRBJ2-7	TRBV21-1	-	CASRGETSGYEQYF	TGTGCCAGCAGGGGGGAGACTAGCGGTTACGAGCAGTACTTC
-	TRBJ2-7	TRBV7-8	-	CASSQDPGPYEQYF	TGTGCCAGCAGCCAGGACCCGGGCCCCTACGAGCAGTACTTC